Presented here are 2 T cell receptor beta chains from one specimen sequenced in a study of shared clonotypes between healthy human individuals (dated by TCRdb to the early 2020s). Library construction relied on the immunoSEQ multiplex PCR assay. TCRdb provides this immuneACCESS table in a form limited to in-frame rearrangements. Some clones are lacking; in checked studies, under half of them reflect an unresolved V gene, and why the rest are absent is not known. The sample table holds around 2.1 million clones, of which approximately 96% were seen once. The top ten clonotypes cover roughly 0.13% of the sample. What was sequenced was naive CD4+ T cells sorted from blood. What this sample's cell subset or site label stands for: CD45RA+ positively selected. Receptors were obtained from a man between 18 and 35 years old in good health.

Concerning this clone: One end of the junction is discordant with germline, which a read error may explain. V usage is TRBV4-3 and J usage is TRBJ1-2; D possibly corresponds to TRBD1 (6 bases). CDR3 length: 16 residues. The germline V gene has CDR1 LGHNA and CDR2 YSLEER. In DNA form, the CDR3 reads TGCGCCAGCAGCCAAGAAGCAGGGGCGAGTTACTACGGCTACACCTTC. Translation: CASSQEAGASYYGYTF.

The chain links TRBV11-2 to TRBJ1-6, with TRBD1 as a possible D gene (5 bases). V dropped 3 bases and J dropped 7 bases, with 10 bases sitting between them. Germline loops: CDR1 SGHAT, CDR2 FQNNGV. The CDR3 covers 14 residues. CDR3 protein: CASSFGGRNSPLHF. As DNA, the CDR3 is TGTGCCAGCAGCTTTGGGGGTAGGAATTCACCCCTCCACTTT.